A single sample gave rise to the 14 T cell receptor beta chains below, sequenced in a study of blood T cell repertoires in COVID-19. Generated by immunoSEQ multiplex PCR, the TCRdb table keeps only in-frame clones and is missing some. The sample yields about 170,000 clones, around 88% seen once. Sequencing input: PBMCs or T cells enriched from blood (not recorded which). These receptors were collected from a woman in her fifties or sixties in a cohort exposed to, infected with or recovered from COVID-19 (not recorded which).

The genes are TRBV10-3 and TRBJ1-3; no clear D gene. CDR3 length: 12 amino acids. Looked up from germline, CDR1 is ENHRY and CDR2 is SYGVKD. The V gene lost 6 bases and the J gene lost 4 bases, with 7 bases spanning the gap. CDR3 amino acids: CAISPTGNTIYF. In nucleotides, the CDR3 is TGTGCCATCAGCCCGACAGGAAACACCATATATTTT.

In this sample, this clone turned up once. This chain joins TRBV3-1 (or the pseudogene TRBV3-2) and TRBJ1-1; tentative D call: TRBD1 (5 bases). The CDR3 extends over 12 amino acids. Germline CDR1 and CDR2: LGHDT and YNNKEL (reference sequence). V was trimmed by 1 base and J by 10 bases, leaving 10 bases between them. CDR3: CASSQGGEVAFF. CDR3 in DNA: TGTGCCAGCAGCCAAGGGGGGGAAGTAGCTTTCTTT.

The genes are TRBV28 and TRBJ1-5; TRBD1 aligns across 12 bases. The ends lost 3 bases at V and 5 bases at J; junction bases unmatched: 5. Germline CDR1 reads MDHEN; CDR2 reads SYDVKM. The CDR3 contains 16 residues. CDR3 sequence (DNA): TGTGCCAGCAGTTTTGGGACAGGGGGCCCTTATCAGCCCCAGCATTTT. This gives the protein CASSFGTGGPYQPQHF.

The genes are TRBV9 and TRBJ2-7; 7 bases map to TRBD1. Trimming removed 0 bases from V and 3 bases from J; junction bases left unmatched: 3. CDR1 SGDLS and CDR2 YYNGEE come from the germline V gene. The CDR3 spans 14 residues. The CDR3 DNA is TGTGCCAGCAGCGTAGAGACAGGGAGCTACGAGCAGTACTTC. It codes for CASSVETGSYEQYF.

The CDR3 DNA reads as TGTGCCAGCAGTTACCGTCCCGGGGAGACCCAGTACTTC. Amino acids: CASSYRPGETQYF. The V gene is TRBV6-6, the J gene TRBJ2-5; D is uncertain. The ends were cut back, 2 bases at V and 5 bases at J, with 9 bases in the middle. The CDR3 loop spans 13 amino acids. Germline CDR1 reads MNHNY; CDR2 reads SVGAGI (reference sequence).

The J gene is TRBJ2-4, the V gene TRBV9; D uncertain. The V end was cut by 0 bases, the J end by 0 bases, with 13 bases between. Germline values: CDR1 SGDLS, CDR2 YYNGEE. The CDR3 has 17 residues. CDR3 nucleotide sequence: TGTGCCAGCAGCGTAGGCTCAGGCGCATTAGCCAAAAACATTCAGTACTTC. As protein: CASSVGSGALAKNIQYF.

The chain uses TRBV27 and TRBJ2-1, with D perhaps TRBD2 (5 bases). V lost 6 bases, J lost 12 bases, and 15 bases lay in between. CDR1 and CDR2 (germline): MNHEY, SMNVEV (reference sequence). The CDR3 runs to 12 residues. The CDR3 DNA sequence: TGTGCCAGCAGGCACCCTACCGGAGGGCAGTTCTTC. Translated: CASRHPTGGQFF.

The gene calls are TRBV6-5 and TRBJ2-3, with 10 bases matching TRBD2. V lost 7 bases and J lost 7; bases outside the gene matches: 11. This CDR3 has 15 residues. The V gene's germline CDR1 is MNHEY and CDR2 SVGAGI. Here the CDR3 DNA reads TGTGCCAGCACCCCAAGCGGGGGGGCCCAAAATACGCAGTATTTT. Its translation: CASTPSGGAQNTQYF.

The V and J genes are TRBV5-1 and TRBJ1-1; D unresolved. Trimming cost V 1 base and J 1 base, with 8 bases left between them. The CDR3 consists of 14 residues. The germline V gene encodes CDR1 SGHRS and CDR2 YFSETQ. CDR3 sequence (DNA): TGCGCCAGCAGCTTGCTCAGTGAGAACACTGAAGCTTTCTTT. Translation: CASSLLSENTEAFF.

This clone was detected only a few times. V is TRBV7-9 and J is TRBJ1-4; no clear D. CDR3 length: 12 amino acids. Germline CDR1 reads SEHNR; CDR2 reads FQNEAQ (reference sequence). V shed 1 base and J shed 11 bases, with 8 bases lying between them. The CDR3: CASSLGEEKLFF. CDR3 sequence (DNA): TGTGCCAGCAGCTTAGGCGAGGAGAAACTGTTTTTT.

The chain carries TRBV29-1 and TRBJ1-4, with a tentative D call TRBD1 (5 bases). From germline, CDR1 is SQVTM and CDR2 ANQGSEA. CDR3 length equals 14 residues. V lost 6 bases and J 0 bases, leaving 11 bases between the germline ends. CDR3 loop: CSVRWGATNEKLFF. DNA of the CDR3: TGCAGCGTGAGGTGGGGCGCAACTAATGAAAAACTGTTTTTT. Complete variable domain (other parts from reference TRBV29-1 and TRBJ1-4): SAVISQKPSRDICQRGTSLTIQCQVDSQVTMMFWYRQQPGQSLTLIATANQGSEATYESGFVIDKFPISRPNLTFSTLTVSNMSPEDSSIYLCSVRWGATNEKLFFGSGTQLSVL.

J is TRBJ2-2 and V is TRBV11-2; maybe TRBD2 (6 bases). There are 15 residues in the CDR3. V was shortened by 1 base and J by 5 bases, with 11 bases between the two germline ends. Germline lookup yields CDR1 SGHAT and CDR2 FQNNGV. The CDR3 DNA sequence: TGTGCCAGCAGCTTAGTTACGGGGGTGACCGGGGAGCTGTTTTTT. Translation: CASSLVTGVTGELFF.

The CDR3 here is CASSADGGGADTQYF. CDR3 in DNA: TGTGCCAGCAGCGCAGATGGCGGGGGGGCAGATACGCAGTATTTT. The genes are TRBV9 and TRBJ2-3; 9 bases are a match to TRBD2. From germline, CDR1 is SGDLS and CDR2 YYNGEE. The length of the CDR3 is 15 residues. Trimming removed 3 bases from V and 4 bases from J; junction bases left unmatched: 6.

This chain joins TRBV28 and TRBJ1-4, with TRBD1 matching 7 bases. V lost 8 bases to trimming and J lost 7 bases; unmatched junction nucleotides: 7. This CDR3 has 13 amino acids. CDR1 is MDHEN and CDR2 is SYDVKM in the germline V gene. CDR3 nucleotide sequence: TGTGCCAGCCTCGGGACAGTGAGTGAAAAACTGTTTTTT. Residues: CASLGTVSEKLFF.